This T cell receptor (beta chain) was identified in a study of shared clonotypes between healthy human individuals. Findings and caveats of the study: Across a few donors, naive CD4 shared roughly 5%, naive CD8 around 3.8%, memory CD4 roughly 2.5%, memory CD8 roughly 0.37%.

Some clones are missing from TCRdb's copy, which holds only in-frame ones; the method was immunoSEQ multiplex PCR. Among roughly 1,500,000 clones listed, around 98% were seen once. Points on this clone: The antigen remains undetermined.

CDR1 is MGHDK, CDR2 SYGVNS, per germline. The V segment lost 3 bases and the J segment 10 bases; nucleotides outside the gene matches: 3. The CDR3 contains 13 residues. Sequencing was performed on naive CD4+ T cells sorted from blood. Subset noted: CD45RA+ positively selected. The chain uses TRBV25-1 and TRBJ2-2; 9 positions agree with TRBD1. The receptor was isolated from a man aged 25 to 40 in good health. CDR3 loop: CASSEYRGPELFF. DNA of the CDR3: TGTGCCAGCAGTGAGTACAGGGGGCCGGAGCTGTTTTTT.